The 18 T cell receptor beta chains below come from one sample, sequenced in a study of T cells in localized non-small cell lung cancer (dated by TCRdb to between 2020 and 2021). Libraries were constructed by the immunoSEQ multiplex PCR assay. TCRdb provides this immuneACCESS table in a form limited to in-frame rearrangements. Some clones are lacking; in checked studies, under half of them reflect an unresolved V gene, and why the rest are absent is not known. The sample table shows some 22,000 clones, and over 75% are seen once. The ten largest clonotypes hold approximately 6% of the sample. The source material was PBMCs, sampled before any cancer treatment. Receptor source: a man between 40 and 69 years old with stage II lung adenocarcinoma.

The chain's CDR3 is CARGSPGQSSSGANVLTF. The CDR3 coding sequence is TGTGCCAGAGGGTCCCCGGGACAGTCTAGCTCTGGGGCCAACGTCCTGACTTTC. The V gene is TRBV9, the J gene TRBJ2-6; 7 bases are a match to TRBD1. This CDR3 comprises 18 residues. Germline CDR1 SGDLS, CDR2 YYNGEE. Germline trimming cut 8 bases from V and 0 bases from J; bases unmatched to any gene: 14.

The rearrangement links TRBV5-1 to TRBJ1-1; D is ambiguous. This CDR3 spans 16 amino acids. V gave up 4 bases and J gave up 0 bases, with 16 bases separating them. The germline gives CDR1 SGHRS, CDR2 YFSETQ. CDR3 coding DNA: TGCGCCAGCAGCCGAAGCGGTGTCAGATTGAACACTGAAGCTTTCTTT. It translates to CASSRSGVRLNTEAFF.

DNA of the CDR3: TGTGCCATCAAATCCGTAGACGAGCAGTACTTC. This codes for CAIKSVDEQYF. This chain connects TRBV10-3 to TRBJ2-7; D gene uncertain. With 7 bases removed from V and 5 bases from J, the gap between germline ends came to 9 bases. The CDR3 runs to 11 residues. In germline, CDR1 is ENHRY, CDR2 SYGVKD.

This clone was detected only a few times. The chain links TRBV7-9 to TRBJ2-5; possibly TRBD1 for D (7 bases). Trimming took 0 bases from V and 0 from J, leaving 14 bases between them. Germline-derived CDR1 and CDR2 are SEHNR and FQNEAQ (reference sequence). The CDR3 has 17 residues. CDR3 nucleotides: TGTGCCAGCAGCTTAGCGGTTTCAGGGGGGTACCAAGAGACCCAGTACTTC. Translated, it gives CASSLAVSGGYQETQYF.

In this sample, this clone turned up a few times. J is TRBJ2-5 and V is TRBV29-1, with 7 bases aligning to TRBD2. V was clipped by 7 bases and J by 10 bases; unmatched bases: 12. The length of the CDR3 is 12 residues. The germline V gene encodes CDR1 SQVTM and CDR2 ANQGSEA. The CDR3 protein is CSAPAGGGGQYF. The CDR3 DNA sequence: TGCAGCGCCCCGGCGGGCGGGGGTGGCCAGTACTTC.

The chain is built from TRBV4-2 and TRBJ1-1; D uncertain. The CDR3 has 13 amino acids. V lost 0 bases to trimming and J lost 8 bases, with 10 bases between them. Germline values: CDR1 LGHNA, CDR2 YNFKEQ. CDR3 bases: TGTGCCAGCAGCCAAGAGAGGAAGGGCGAAGCTTTCTTT. Protein: CASSQERKGEAFF.

The chain links TRBV9 to TRBJ2-1; 9 nucleotides line up with TRBD2. The CDR3 is 15 amino acids. V shed 4 bases, J shed 6 bases, and the junction held 8 bases outside the gene matches. CDR1 and CDR2 from the germline V gene are SGDLS and YYNGEE. For the CDR3, the DNA is TGTGCCAGCAGCAATCCTAGCGGGGTAGGCAATGAGCAGTTCTTC. Its protein is CASSNPSGVGNEQFF. Full variable domain (rest looked up from reference TRBV9 and TRBJ2-1): DSGVTQTPKHLITATGQRVTLRCSPRSGDLSVYWYQQSLDQGLQFLIQYYNGEERAKGNILERFSAQQFPDLHSELNLSSLELGDSALYFCASSNPSGVGNEQFFGPGTRLTVL.

The CDR3 nucleotides read TGCGCCAGCAGCTCCGGGAGGGTTTCGGATAAACTGTTTTTT. Its protein is CASSSGRVSDKLFF. V and J are TRBV5-1 and TRBJ1-4; no clear D gene. CDR3 size: 14 residues. Trimming cost V 3 bases and J 11 bases, with 17 bases left between them. Germline-derived CDR1 and CDR2 are SGHRS and YFSETQ.

This chain links TRBV6-5 with TRBJ2-1; D is perhaps TRBD2 (6 bases). CDR3 size: 15 residues. Deletions cut 5 bases from V and 6 bases from J, with 17 bases between. In germline, CDR1 is MNHEY, CDR2 SVGAGI. CDR3 sequence reads: CASSARDSRPNEQFF. The CDR3 nucleotides are TGTGCCAGCAGTGCCCGGGACTCTCGCCCCAATGAGCAGTTCTTC.

The gene calls are TRBV7-7 and TRBJ1-3; D remains ambiguous. The germline gives CDR1 SSHAT, CDR2 FNYEAQ (reference sequence). V lost 1 base to trimming and J lost 2 bases, with 9 bases between them. This CDR3 has 15 amino acids. The CDR3 DNA is TGTGCCAGCAGCTTAGGGCCGGACCCTGGAAACACCATATATTTT. It translates to CASSLGPDPGNTIYF.

CDR3 loop: CASSYQGFSNQPQHF. CDR3 coding DNA: TGTGCCAGTAGTTATCAGGGATTTAGCAATCAGCCCCAGCATTTT. The chain couples TRBV19 to TRBJ1-5, with D tentatively TRBD1 (5 bases). The CDR3 runs 15 residues. Germline CDR1 LNHDA, CDR2 SQIVND (reference sequence). Trimming shortened V by 5 bases and J by 0 bases, and 11 bases separated the two germline ends.

The chain employs TRBV30 and TRBJ2-5; perhaps TRBD1 as D (5 bases). Trimming took 0 bases from V and 0 from J, leaving 11 bases between them. The CDR3 runs to 15 residues. Germline V gene lookup returns CDR1 GTSNPN and CDR2 SVGIG (reference sequence). CDR3 sequence: CAWSVRQGNQETQYF. CDR3 coding DNA: TGTGCCTGGAGTGTACGCCAGGGAAACCAAGAGACCCAGTACTTC.

Details on this clone: As the CDR3 is not closed by the conserved phenylalanine or tryptophan, this likely results from a read error. No DNA is shown, since the ends of the CDR3 on it are uncertain; the CDR3 is the one TCRdb lists. CDR3 sequence: CASSEVQLRY. The gene calls are TRBV2 and TRBJ1-1; TRBD1, as called in the table, went unchecked against the DNA. Germline CDR1 SNHLY, CDR2 FYNNEI. A total of 10 residues make up the CDR3, ends included.

V usage is TRBV4-2 and J usage is TRBJ2-7; 11 bases are a match to TRBD2. The CDR3 totals 19 residues. V trimming: 0 bases; J trimming: 0 bases; junction bases outside the gene matches: 10. The germline gives CDR1 LGHNA, CDR2 YNFKEQ. Here the CDR3 reads CASSQDSPSGRRFSYEQYF. The CDR3 DNA follows: TGTGCCAGCAGCCAAGATAGTCCTAGCGGGAGGCGTTTCTCCTACGAGCAGTACTTC.

The V and J genes are TRBV5-4 and TRBJ2-5; D gene unclear. V was cut by 3 bases and J by 0 bases, with 3 bases left in between. The CDR3 runs 12 residues. The V gene's germline CDR1 is SGHNT and CDR2 YYREEE (reference sequence). The DNA for the CDR3 is TGTGCCAGCAGCTCCTACCAAGAGACCCAGTACTTC. It specifies CASSSYQETQYF.

The V call is TRBV6-5, the J call TRBJ1-1; tentative D call: TRBD1 (6 bases). Trimming took off 2 bases at V and 5 bases at J, with 9 bases between the two ends. The germline V gene has CDR1 MNHEY and CDR2 SVGAGI. CDR3 length: 13 amino acids. The CDR3 loop is CASSYPGVTEAFF. The CDR3 nucleotides read TGTGCCAGCAGTTACCCAGGGGTAACTGAAGCTTTCTTT.

V and J are TRBV7-9 and TRBJ1-1; D gene uncertain. Germline lookup yields CDR1 SEHNR and CDR2 FQNEAQ (reference sequence). This CDR3 spans 12 amino acids. The V end lost 5 bases, the J end lost 4 bases, and 8 bases lay between the germline ends. The DNA for the CDR3 is TGTGCCAGCAGCCCCAGTAGCACTGAAGCTTTCTTT. As protein: CASSPSSTEAFF.

This chain joins TRBV4-1 and TRBJ1-3; the D is unclear. The ends were cut back, 4 bases at V and 0 bases at J, with 10 bases in the middle. This CDR3 is built from 15 residues. Germline CDR1 MGHRA, CDR2 YSYEKL. The DNA of the CDR3 is TGCGCCAGCAGCCTTTGGAGCGACTCTGGAAACACCATATATTTT. This codes for CASSLWSDSGNTIYF.